This T cell receptor beta chain derives from a study of CD8 T cells in ankylosing spondylitis. TCRdb re-derived calls from the 5' RACE reads in MiXCR, one entry per CDR3 protein. The sample shows approximately 550,000 distinct CDR3 sequences, more than 9.5% of them seen only once. The study's findings and limits: Clones that were linked to disease were CD8+ and were relatively rare in peripheral blood. A motif of 7 to 9 highly homologous TCR beta variants was seen as apparently characteristic of ankylosing spondylitis blood.

The V gene lost 4 bases and the J gene lost 4 bases, with 10 bases spanning the gap. The CDR3 has 13 residues. The germline gives CDR1 SGHRS, CDR2 YFSETQ. About this clonotype: No antigen is known for it.

The sequencing input was blood, either unsorted or a sorted T cell fraction (not recorded which). The receptor's source is a male donor with ankylosing spondylitis. This chain connects TRBV5-1 to TRBJ2-3; D is ambiguous. For the CDR3, the DNA is TGCGCCAGCAGCCCGTTGCTATCAGATACGCAGTATTTT. It yields the protein CASSPLLSDTQYF.